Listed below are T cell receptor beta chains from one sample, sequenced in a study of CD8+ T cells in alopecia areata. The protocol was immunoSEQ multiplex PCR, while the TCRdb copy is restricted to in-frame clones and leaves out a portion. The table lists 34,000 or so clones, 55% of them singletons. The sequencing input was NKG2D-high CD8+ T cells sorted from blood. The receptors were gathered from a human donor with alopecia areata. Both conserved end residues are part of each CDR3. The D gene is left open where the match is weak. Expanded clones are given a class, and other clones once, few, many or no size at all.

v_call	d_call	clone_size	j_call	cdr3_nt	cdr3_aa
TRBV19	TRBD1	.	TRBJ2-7	TGTGCCAGTAGTATTGGCGGCAGGGGGCGAGGCGAGCAGTACTTC	CASSIGGRGRGEQYF
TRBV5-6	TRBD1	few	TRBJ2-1	TGTGCCAGCAGACGGACAGGGGACAATGAGCAGTTCTTC	CASRRTGDNEQFF
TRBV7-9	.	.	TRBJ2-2	TGTGCCAGCAGCTTACCCACAAAAGAGGCGAACACCGGGGAGCTGTTTTTT	CASSLPTKEANTGELFF
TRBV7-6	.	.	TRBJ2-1	TGTGCCAGCAGCTTAAGAGGGGGGGATGAGCAGTTCTTC	CASSLRGGDEQFF
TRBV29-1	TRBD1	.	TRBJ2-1	TGCAGCGTTGGTAGGGACAGGGGTGGGAATGAGCAGTTCTTC	CSVGRDRGGNEQFF
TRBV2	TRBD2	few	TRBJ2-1	TGTGCCAGCAGTGAAGCCGAGCGGGGGGTATACAATGAGCAGTTCTTC	CASSEAERGVYNEQFF
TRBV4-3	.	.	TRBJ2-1	TGCGCCAGCAGCCAAGATTTATCAGAGTACAATGAGCAGTTCTTC	CASSQDLSEYNEQFF
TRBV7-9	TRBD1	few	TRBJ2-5	TGTGCCAGCCGAGGGACAGAACAAGAGACCCAGTACTTC	CASRGTEQETQYF
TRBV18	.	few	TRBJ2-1	TGTGCCAGCTCCTGGAGGGGGGATGATTACAATGAGCAGTTCTTC	CASSWRGDDYNEQFF
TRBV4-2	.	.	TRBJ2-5	TGTGCCAGCAGCCAAGGTGAATTCGAGAGAGAGACCCAGTACTTC	CASSQGEFERETQYF
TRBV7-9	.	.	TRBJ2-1	TGTGCCAGCAGCTTAGGGCTAGGATACAATGAGCAGTTCTTC	CASSLGLGYNEQFF
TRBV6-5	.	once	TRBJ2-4	TGTGCCAGCAGGCTGGGGACCTCTAACCCCAACATTCAGTACTTC	CASRLGTSNPNIQYF
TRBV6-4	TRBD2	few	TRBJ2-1	TGTGCCAGCAGTCCGCCCCGGGACTACCCTCTTTGCGAGCAGTTCTTC	CASSPPRDYPLCEQFF
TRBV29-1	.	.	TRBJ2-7	TGCAGCGTTGTGGACAGCCCCTACGAGCAGTACTTC	CSVVDSPYEQYF
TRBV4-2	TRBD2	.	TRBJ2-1	TGTGCCAGCAGCCAAGAAGGCGGAAGGCGGGAGGACAATGAGCAGTTCTTC	CASSQEGGRREDNEQFF
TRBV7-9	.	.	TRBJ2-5	TGTGCCAGCAGCGGAGAGTCTCAAGAGACCCAGTACTTC	CASSGESQETQYF
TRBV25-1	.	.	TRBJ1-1	TGTGCCAGCAGTGGGCAGGGGAACACTGAAGCTTTCTTT	CASSGQGNTEAFF
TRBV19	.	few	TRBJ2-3	TGTGCCAGTAGTGGGGTCGGGACTAGCACAGATACGCAGTATTTT	CASSGVGTSTDTQYF
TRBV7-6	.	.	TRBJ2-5	TGTGCCAGCAGCTGGGGGACATCGCTTTTGAGTGGGACCCAGTACTTC	CASSWGTSLLSGTQYF
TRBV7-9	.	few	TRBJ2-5	TGTGCCAGCAGCCCTCTTGGAGAGGGCCGAAGATGGACCCAGTACTTC	CASSPLGEGRRWTQYF
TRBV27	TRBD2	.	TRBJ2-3	TGTGCCAGCGGGCCCGGGGGGAATACGCAGTATTTT	CASGPGGNTQYF
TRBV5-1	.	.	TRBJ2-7	TGCGCCAGCAGCCCCACAGGTTCCTACGAGCAGTACTTC	CASSPTGSYEQYF
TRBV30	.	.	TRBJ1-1	TGTGCCTGGAGTGTAGCTCGGGTTACTGAAGCTTTCTTT	CAWSVARVTEAFF